What follows describes a single TCR beta chain. Its antigen is still unknown. Total RNA isolation used whole blood (no T cell sorting was performed). This specimen belongs to a study of monozygotic twins with inflammatory bowel disease. Study-level points and caveats: Relative to healthy twins, IBD patients had fewer clonotypes in common with others, a gap that was especially apparent with disease activity. In the analysis, different T cell subtypes could not be told apart.

For each CDR3 protein, TCRdb gives one entry from its re-call of the 5' RACE reads, without DNA. The repertoire table contains about 300,000 distinct CDR3 sequences. The TCR comes from a human donor with ulcerative colitis or Crohn's disease, or a healthy co-twin of an affected twin (not recorded which). The sample consisted of blood.

CDR3 sequence: CASSDRGGVLGNQPQHF. This sequence joins TRBV12-3 or TRBV12-4 and TRBJ1-5; as DNA is missing, the TRBD1 call by TCRdb cannot be tested. The CDR3 extends over 17 amino acids.